These T cell receptor beta chains were read from a single sample in a study of T cells after somatic rescue of genetic block. The method was immunoSEQ multiplex PCR; TCRdb's version includes in-frame clones alone and lacks a portion of them. This sample has 12,000 to 15,000 clones, with about 70% found just once. The sequenced sample consisted of peripheral blood mononuclear cells (PBMCs). These receptors all stem from a boy between 5 and 17 years old. Both conserved end residues are part of each CDR3. The D gene is left open where the match is weak. Not all rows give a size; the values are once, few, many and, for expanded clones, a class.

V,size,D,J,CDR3,DNA
TRBV27,.,TRBD2,TRBJ2-1,CASSYGLAFSNEQFF,TGTGCCAGCAGTTACGGACTAGCGTTTTCCAATGAGCAGTTCTTC
TRBV29-1,.,TRBD1,TRBJ2-7,CSVKTGVGASRQYF,TGCAGCGTGAAAACAGGGGTGGGGGCCTCGAGGCAGTACTTC
TRBV5-8,.,TRBD1,TRBJ1-4,CASRLGQGSNEKLFF,TGTGCCAGCAGACTGGGACAGGGGAGTAATGAAAAACTGTTTTTT
TRBV4-2,.,.,TRBJ1-5,CASSPKAGSLINQPQHF,TGTGCCAGCAGCCCCAAGGCAGGGTCCCTAATAAATCAGCCCCAGCATTTT
TRBV5-1,.,.,TRBJ1-2,CASSLEGNYGYTF,TGCGCCAGCAGCTTGGAAGGTAACTATGGCTACACCTTC
TRBV27,.,.,TRBJ1-2,CASSPRSPGRDGYTF,TGTGCCAGCAGTCCCAGGTCCCCGGGCAGGGATGGCTACACCTTC
TRBV5-1,many,.,TRBJ1-2,CASSQLGDGYTF,TGCGCCAGCAGCCAATTAGGGGATGGCTACACCTTC
TRBV6-1,.,TRBD1,TRBJ1-3,CASSGRQGAEGNTIYF,TGTGCCAGCAGTGGGAGACAGGGGGCGGAAGGAAACACCATATATTTT
TRBV28,.,TRBD2,TRBJ2-5,CASSRLADQETQYF,TGTGCCAGCTCGAGACTAGCGGACCAAGAGACCCAGTACTTC
TRBV27,.,TRBD1,TRBJ2-7,CASSLRQGRFIEQYF,TGTGCCAGCAGTTTGAGACAGGGGAGATTTATCGAGCAGTACTTC
TRBV27,.,.,TRBJ1-1,CASSLRRNTEAFF,TGTGCCAGCAGTTTAAGGCGGAACACTGAAGCTTTCTTT
TRBV5-1,few,.,TRBJ2-3,CASSLLMGLTDTQYF,TGCGCCAGCAGCCTCCTGATGGGACTCACAGATACGCAGTATTTT
TRBV29-1,.,.,TRBJ2-2,CSVEIMGAGELFF,TGCAGCGTTGAAATAATGGGGGCCGGGGAGCTGTTTTTT
TRBV5-1,.,.,TRBJ1-1,CASRSGVNTEAFF,TGCGCCAGCAGGTCCGGGGTTAACACTGAAGCTTTCTTT
TRBV27,.,TRBD1,TRBJ2-5,CASSLARTGWETQYF,TGTGCCAGCAGTTTAGCCCGGACAGGGTGGGAGACCCAGTACTTC
TRBV11-2,.,TRBD2,TRBJ2-1,CASSFRTSAYNEQFF,TGTGCCAGCAGCTTTAGGACTAGCGCCTACAATGAGCAGTTCTTC
TRBV25-1,once,.,TRBJ2-1,CASKENRHEQFF,TGTGCCAGCAAGGAGAATCGCCATGAGCAGTTCTTC
TRBV7-3,.,.,TRBJ2-2,CASSFTANTGELFF,TGTGCCAGCAGCTTTACAGCGAACACCGGGGAGCTGTTTTTT
TRBV18,few,.,TRBJ1-5,CASSPTGYSNQPQHF,TGTGCCAGCTCACCGACAGGATATAGCAATCAGCCCCAGCATTTT
TRBV30,.,TRBD1,TRBJ1-2,CAWSGYRGSNYGYTF,TGTGCCTGGAGTGGCTACAGGGGATCGAACTATGGCTACACCTTC
TRBV28,.,TRBD1,TRBJ2-1,CASRPNRGSSYNEQFF,TGTGCCAGCAGGCCTAACAGGGGGTCCTCCTACAATGAGCAGTTCTTC
TRBV10-2,.,.,TRBJ1-6,CASREGFNSPLHF,TGCGCCAGCAGGGAGGGTTTTAATTCACCCCTCCACTTT
TRBV5-4,.,.,TRBJ2-3,CASSGRGDTQYF,TGTGCCAGCAGCGGGAGGGGGGATACGCAGTATTTT
TRBV6-6,.,TRBD1,TRBJ2-2,CASSYPDRLLTGELFF,TGTGCCAGCAGTTACCCGGACAGGCTCCTCACCGGGGAGCTGTTTTTT
TRBV5-4,.,.,TRBJ2-5,CASSPIQGQEETQYF,TGTGCCAGCAGCCCCATCCAGGGGCAGGAAGAGACCCAGTACTTC
TRBV7-2,.,.,TRBJ2-7,CASSSQWSVEQYF,TGTGCCAGCAGCTCCCAGTGGTCCGTTGAGCAGTACTTC
TRBV6-1,.,.,TRBJ2-7,CASIEGPTSGEQYF,TGTGCCAGCATCGAGGGCCCCACCTCGGGGGAGCAGTACTTC
TRBV2,once,TRBD2,TRBJ2-7,CASSGPTSVSYEQYF,TGTGCCAGCAGTGGGCCGACTAGCGTCTCCTACGAGCAGTACTTC
TRBV12-1,.,.,TRBJ2-7,CASSFADRGNYEQYF,TGTGCCAGCAGCTTTGCCGACAGGGGGAACTACGAGCAGTACTTC
TRBV7-9,.,.,TRBJ1-4,CASSLRGDEKLFF,TGTGCCAGCAGCTTAAGGGGGGATGAAAAACTGTTTTTT
TRBV5-8,.,.,TRBJ1-3,CASSLEGVTGNTIYF,TGTGCCAGCAGCTTGGAAGGGGTGACTGGAAACACCATATATTTT
TRBV2,many,.,TRBJ1-1,CASSEEAGLNTEAFF,TGTGCCAGCAGTGAAGAGGCAGGGTTGAACACTGAAGCTTTCTTT
TRBV7-9,few,TRBD1,TRBJ2-7,CASSLGQGDQRISYEQYF,TGTGCCAGCAGCTTAGGACAGGGGGACCAGCGGATTTCCTACGAGCAGTACTTC